Detailed here is one T cell receptor (beta chain). CDR1 and CDR2 (germline): LGHNA, YSLEER. This CDR3 has 13 amino acids. V dropped 0 bases and J dropped 3 bases, with 6 bases sitting between them. TCRdb processed the RACE reads anew with MiXCR; each CDR3 protein has one entry. The sample comprises approximately 100,000 distinct CDR3 sequences, around 10% of which are singletons, and roughly 4% rests with the top ten. The data originate from a study of human T cells and chemical hapten exposure. As for the study in general: Small pooled library volume differences mainly caused per-sample TCR yield variation.

This sample's time point: pre-sensitization, week 0. Treatment given: therapeutic diphenylcyclopropenone sensitization with weekly scalp DPC. Only after blood had been drawn was each patch test applied. This chain uses TRBV4-3 with TRBJ2-7; D remains ambiguous. The sample here was whole blood, taken in connection with sensitization to the hapten diphenylcyclopropenone (DPC). The TCR comes from a woman aged 40 to 50 with alopecia areata. Some clones in this sample may be carry-over from other donors' samples. As DNA, the CDR3 is TGCGCCAGCAGCCAAGATCAGCGCTACGAGCAGTACTTC. Amino acids: CASSQDQRYEQYF.